The clone carrying this TCR beta chain showed up many times. One end of the junction is discordant with germline, which a read error may explain. This record belongs to a study of T cells in Graves' hyperthyroidism and ophthalmopathy. The CDR3 totals 15 residues. Germline CDR1 and CDR2: SSHAT and FNYEAQ (reference sequence). Aged 18 to 65, the patients had hyperthyroidism that was newly diagnosed and had lasted under 2 months. The study based diagnoses on clinical symptoms, serum thyroxine and TRAb, thyroid ultrasound and orbital computed tomography. Amplification of TCR beta CDR3 regions used RNA as the template. In the first-round RT-PCR of the TCR CDR3, the HTBI primer set was used. TCRdb re-analysed the multiplex PCR reads in MiXCR, keeping a single row per CDR3 protein. In the table there are about 290,000 distinct CDR3 sequences, less than 15% of which are singletons.

The sequenced sample was blood. The chain recombines TRBV7-7 with TRBJ2-1, with 8 bases that match TRBD2. The sequence derives from a woman aged 30 to 39 with Graves' hyperthyroidism that later progressed to Graves' ophthalmopathy. CDR3 sequence reads: CASSLGGAGEIEQFF. CDR3 DNA: TGTGCTAGCAGCTTAGGCGGAGCGGGGGAGATTGAGCAGTTCTTC.